The sequence of this T cell receptor beta chain was determined in a study of blood T cell repertoires in COVID-19. Assay: immunoSEQ multiplex PCR; the TCRdb copy retains only in-frame clones and omits some. Of under 300,000 clones listed, 89% are singletons. The CDR3 extends over 13 amino acids. The V segment lost 5 bases and the J segment 7 bases; nucleotides outside the gene matches: 5. CDR1 SGHTA and CDR2 FQGTGA come from the germline V gene. The chain is built from TRBV7-3 and TRBJ2-1; 7 bases align to TRBD2. This sequence originates from a woman aged 35 to 49 who had recovered from COVID-19. The sequenced material came from peripheral blood. CDR3 sequence reads: CASSPNGGNEQFF. In nucleotides, the CDR3 is TGTGCCAGCAGCCCCAACGGGGGGAATGAGCAGTTCTTC. Using reference TRBV7-3 and TRBJ2-1 for the parts outside the CDR3, the full variable domain is GAGVSQTPSNKVTEKGKYVELRCDPISGHTALYWYRQSLGQGPEFLIYFQGTGAADDSGLPNDRFFAVRPEGSVSTLKIQRTERGDSAVYLCASSPNGGNEQFFGPGTRLTVL.